This T cell receptor (beta chain) was captured by sequencing in a study of metastatic and nonmetastatic thyroid tumors. On the study more broadly: Peripheral blood and tumor or nodule samples from malignant and benign thyroid patients were compared. Study outcomes and limitations: Across blood and tumor, TCR beta diversity in malignant thyroid tumors was reportedly significantly higher than in benign nodules.

This CDR3 has 14 residues. Germline CDR1 and CDR2: SEHNR and FQNEAQ (reference sequence). V lost 11 bases, J lost 6 bases, and 10 bases stayed unmatched. This clone was counted ten times or more. Its specificity is not known. Patients underwent thyroid surgery, and none had received any treatment before it. In the authors' workflow: Built for papillary thyroid cancer, a distant-metastasis classifier drew on CDR3 differences across clinicopathological groups. TCRdb recomputed clones from the PCR reads via MiXCR. The V and J calls, along with clone size, are taken from TCRdb and not from the paper's own processing. This sample carries tens of thousands of clones, about 17% of them seen once, and the ten largest clones take about 4.4%.

This clonotype was obtained from a female donor with papillary thyroid cancer or a benign thyroid nodule (not recorded which). Some clones in this sample may be carry-over from other donors' samples. J is TRBJ1-6 and V is TRBV7-9; 7 nucleotides line up with TRBD1. What was sequenced was blood. CDR3 sequence: CAVGGPQPNSPLHF. In DNA, the CDR3 is TGTGCCGTAGGGGGCCCCCAACCTAATTCACCCCTCCACTTT.